This section outlines one T cell receptor beta chain sequence together with its context. What it recognizes is unknown. These data belong to a study of cytomegalovirus exposure and HLA in healthy donors. Regarding the study as a whole: Reported performance of the classifier showed diagnosis of cytomegalovirus status with high specificity and sensitivity. A later analysis found common viral pathogens apparently linked to several of the most significant clusters.

It was with 60 Vbeta and 13 Jbeta primers that the PCR ran. Only in-frame clones appear in the TCRdb table, and some are missing; sequencing was by immunoSEQ multiplex PCR. The sample carries approximately 100,000 clones, roughly 82% recorded once. Germline values: CDR1 SGHTA, CDR2 FQGNSA. Trimming took off 2 bases at V and 7 bases at J, with 9 bases between the two ends. This CDR3 contains 13 residues. The chain combines TRBV7-2 with TRBJ2-1; D uncertain. Sequences were obtained from PBMCs. This TCR was sampled from a woman between 18 and 29 years old in good health and CMV-seronegative. This chain's CDR3 is CASSLILRNEQFF. Written as DNA, the CDR3 is TGTGCCAGCAGCTTAATCCTAAGAAATGAGCAGTTCTTC.